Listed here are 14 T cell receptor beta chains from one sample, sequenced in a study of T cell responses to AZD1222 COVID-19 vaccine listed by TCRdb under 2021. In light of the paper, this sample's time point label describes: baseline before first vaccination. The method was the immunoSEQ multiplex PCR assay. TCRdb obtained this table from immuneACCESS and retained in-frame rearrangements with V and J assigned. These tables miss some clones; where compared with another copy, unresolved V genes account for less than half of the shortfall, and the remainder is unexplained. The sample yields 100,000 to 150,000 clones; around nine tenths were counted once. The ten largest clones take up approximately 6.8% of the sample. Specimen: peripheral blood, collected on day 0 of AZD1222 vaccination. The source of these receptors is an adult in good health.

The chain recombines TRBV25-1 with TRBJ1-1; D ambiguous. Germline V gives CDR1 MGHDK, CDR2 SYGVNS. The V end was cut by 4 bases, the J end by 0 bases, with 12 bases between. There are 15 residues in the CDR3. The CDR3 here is CASSADRLMNTEAFF. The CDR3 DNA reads TGTGCCAGCAGTGCTGACCGGTTAATGAACACTGAAGCTTTCTTT.

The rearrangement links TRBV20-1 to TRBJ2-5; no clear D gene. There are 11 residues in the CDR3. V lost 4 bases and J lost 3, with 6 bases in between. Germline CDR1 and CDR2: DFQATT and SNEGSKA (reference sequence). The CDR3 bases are TGCAGTGCTAACCTAAAAGAGACCCAGTACTTC. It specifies CSANLKETQYF.

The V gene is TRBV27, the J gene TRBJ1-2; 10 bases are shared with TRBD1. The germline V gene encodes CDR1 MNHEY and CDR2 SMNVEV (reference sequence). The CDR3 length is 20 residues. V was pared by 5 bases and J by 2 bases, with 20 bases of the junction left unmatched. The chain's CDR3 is CASSPRQGASLMPPNYGYTF. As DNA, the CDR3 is TGTGCCAGCAGTCCCAGACAGGGGGCGTCCCTCATGCCACCCAACTATGGCTACACCTTC.

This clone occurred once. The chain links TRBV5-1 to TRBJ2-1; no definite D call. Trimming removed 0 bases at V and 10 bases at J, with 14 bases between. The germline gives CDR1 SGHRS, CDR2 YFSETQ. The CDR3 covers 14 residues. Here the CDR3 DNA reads TGCGCCAGCAGCTTGGATGGATTAACAGAGGAGCAGTTCTTC. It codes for CASSLDGLTEEQFF.

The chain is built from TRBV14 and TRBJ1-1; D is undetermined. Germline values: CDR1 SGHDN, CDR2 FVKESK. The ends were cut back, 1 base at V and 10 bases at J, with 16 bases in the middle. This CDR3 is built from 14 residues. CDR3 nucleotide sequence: TGTGCCAGCAGCCAAGGCCCTCCCTCGGTGGGAGCTTTCTTT. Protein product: CASSQGPPSVGAFF.

The CDR3 protein is CASSLPGGAEQFF. CDR3 coding DNA: TGTGCCAGCAGCCTCCCGGGGGGGGCCGAGCAGTTCTTC. The V gene is TRBV7-2, the J gene TRBJ2-1; 8 bases match TRBD2. The trim removed 5 bases at V and 10 bases at J, leaving 7 bases unmatched. Germline values: CDR1 SGHTA, CDR2 FQGNSA. This CDR3 region has 13 residues. Looking up the rest from reference TRBV7-2 and TRBJ2-1 gives the full variable domain: GAGVSQSPSNKVTEKGKDVELRCDPISGHTALYWYRQSLGQGLEFLIYFQGNSAPDKSGLPSDRFSAERTGGSVSTLTIQRTQQEDSAVYLCASSLPGGAEQFFGPGTRLTVL.

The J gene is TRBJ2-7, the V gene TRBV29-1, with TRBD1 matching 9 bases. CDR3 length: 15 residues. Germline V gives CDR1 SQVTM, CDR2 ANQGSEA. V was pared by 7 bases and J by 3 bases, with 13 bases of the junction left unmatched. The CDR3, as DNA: TGCAGCGGCCGATCCGGGACAGGGTCGGGCTACGAGCAGTACTTC. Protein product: CSGRSGTGSGYEQYF.

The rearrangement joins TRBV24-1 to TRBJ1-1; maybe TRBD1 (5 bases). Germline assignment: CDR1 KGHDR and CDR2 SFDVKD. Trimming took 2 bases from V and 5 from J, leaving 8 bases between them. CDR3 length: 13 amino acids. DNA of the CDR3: TGTGCCACCAGTGATTCTGGGGGTACTGAAGCTTTCTTT. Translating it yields CATSDSGGTEAFF.

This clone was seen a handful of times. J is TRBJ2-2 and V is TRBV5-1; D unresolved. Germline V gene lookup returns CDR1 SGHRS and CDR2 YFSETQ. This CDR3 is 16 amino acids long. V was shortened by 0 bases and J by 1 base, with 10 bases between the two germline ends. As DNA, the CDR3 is TGCGCCAGCAGCTTGGTCGGGTCGGTGAACACCGGGGAGCTGTTTTTT. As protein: CASSLVGSVNTGELFF.

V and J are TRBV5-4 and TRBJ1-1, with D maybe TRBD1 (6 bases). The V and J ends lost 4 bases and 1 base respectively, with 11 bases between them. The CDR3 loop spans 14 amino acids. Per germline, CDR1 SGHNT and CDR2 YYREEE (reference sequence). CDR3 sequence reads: CASSRGQTNTEAFF. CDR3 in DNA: TGTGCCAGCAGCAGAGGACAGACGAACACTGAAGCTTTCTTT.

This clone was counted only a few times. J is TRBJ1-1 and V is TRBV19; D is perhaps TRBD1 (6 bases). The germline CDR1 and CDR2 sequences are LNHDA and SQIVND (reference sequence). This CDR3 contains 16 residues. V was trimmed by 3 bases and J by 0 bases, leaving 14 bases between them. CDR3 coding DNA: TGTGCCAGTAGTATTAGAGGGGGTTACATGAACACTGAAGCTTTCTTT. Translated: CASSIRGGYMNTEAFF.

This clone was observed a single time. The CDR3, as DNA: TGCAGCACGACTGTCTCCTACGAGCAGTACTTC. This sequence encodes CSTTVSYEQYF. The chain has TRBV29-1 and TRBJ2-7; no definite D call. The CDR3 has 11 residues. Germline lookup yields CDR1 SQVTM and CDR2 ANQGSEA. The ends were cut back, 8 bases at V and 0 bases at J, with 8 bases in the middle.

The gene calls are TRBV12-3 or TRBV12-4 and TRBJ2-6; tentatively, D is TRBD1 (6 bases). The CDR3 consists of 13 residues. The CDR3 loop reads CATSGAGANVLTF. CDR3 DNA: TGTGCAACGTCAGGGGCCGGGGCCAACGTCCTGACTTTC.

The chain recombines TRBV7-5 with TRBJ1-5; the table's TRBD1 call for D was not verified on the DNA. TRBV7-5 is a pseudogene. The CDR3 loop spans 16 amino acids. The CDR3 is CARSHPSDRVKQPQHF. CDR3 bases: TGTGCCAGAAGCCACCCCAGTGACAGGGTAAAACAGCCCCAGCATTTT.